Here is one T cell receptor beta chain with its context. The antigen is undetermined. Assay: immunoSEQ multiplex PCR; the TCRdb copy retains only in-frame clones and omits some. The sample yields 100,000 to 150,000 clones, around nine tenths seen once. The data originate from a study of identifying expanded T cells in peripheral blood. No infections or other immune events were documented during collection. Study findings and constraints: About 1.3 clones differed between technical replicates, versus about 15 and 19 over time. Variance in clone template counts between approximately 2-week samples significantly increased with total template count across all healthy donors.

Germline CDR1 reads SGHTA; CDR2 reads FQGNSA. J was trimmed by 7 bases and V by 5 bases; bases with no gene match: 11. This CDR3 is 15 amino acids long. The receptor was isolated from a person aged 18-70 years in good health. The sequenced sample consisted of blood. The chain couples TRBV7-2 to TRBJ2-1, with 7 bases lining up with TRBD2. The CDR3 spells CASSPGTTGRNEQFF. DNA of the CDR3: TGTGCCAGCAGCCCTGGGACTACAGGTCGGAATGAGCAGTTCTTC.